Below, 7 T cell receptor beta chains from the same sample are listed, as sequenced in a study of blood T cell repertoires in COVID-19. The repertoire was sequenced with immunoSEQ multiplex PCR; TCRdb's copy has only in-frame clones and lacks some. The sample holds about 140,000 clones; approximately 86% are singletons and the top ten take less than 6.5%. Sequencing was done on a sample of peripheral blood. The receptors originated from a human donor in a cohort sampled during active COVID-19.

CDR3 sequence (DNA): TGCGCCAGCAGTGTAACCGGGGGGAGTCAAGAGACCCAGTACTTC. Protein: CASSVTGGSQETQYF. V is TRBV10-2 and J is TRBJ2-5, with TRBD2 identical over 7 bases. J gave up 2 bases and V 4 bases, and 7 bases lay outside the gene matches. CDR1 and CDR2 from the germline V gene are WSHSY and SAAADI. This CDR3 spans 15 amino acids.

The chain recombines TRBV2 with TRBJ2-1; D is perhaps TRBD1 (6 bases). This CDR3 comprises 12 residues. The V gene's germline CDR1 is SNHLY and CDR2 FYNNEI. V was trimmed by 7 bases and J by 6 bases, leaving 10 bases between them. The CDR3 sequence is CASTRQVNEQFF. DNA of the CDR3: TGTGCCAGCACCAGACAGGTCAATGAGCAGTTCTTC.

This chain connects TRBV4-1 to TRBJ1-5; D is uncertain. V lost 4 bases and J 8 bases, leaving 12 bases between the germline ends. Looked up from germline, CDR1 is MGHRA and CDR2 is YSYEKL. This CDR3 spans 13 amino acids. The CDR3 loop reads CASSPLEREPQHF. CDR3 coding DNA: TGCGCCAGCAGCCCATTAGAGAGGGAGCCCCAGCATTTT.

The rearrangement uses TRBV18 and TRBJ1-3; 10 bases are shared with TRBD1. Germline trimming cut 3 bases from V and 7 bases from J; bases unmatched to any gene: 3. CDR1 is KGHSH, CDR2 LQKENI, per germline. There are 14 residues in the CDR3. In nucleotides, the CDR3 is TGTGCCAGCTCACCGCAGGGACAGGGGAACACCATATATTTT. It codes for CASSPQGQGNTIYF. Variable domain in full (rest from reference TRBV18 and TRBJ1-3): NAGVMQNPRHLVRRRGQEARLRCSPMKGHSHVYWYRQLPEEGLKFMVYLQKENIIDESGMPKERFSAEFPKEGPSILRIQQVVRGDSAAYFCASSPQGQGNTIYFGEGSWLTVV.

This chain links TRBV7-8 with TRBJ2-6; possibly TRBD2 for D (5 bases). V gave up 4 bases and J gave up 2 bases, with 9 bases separating them. Germline assignment: CDR1 SGHVS and CDR2 FQNEAQ. The CDR3 has 15 residues. CDR3 amino acids: CASSSLGAGANVLTF. CDR3 nucleotide sequence: TGTGCCAGCAGCTCCCTCGGGGCTGGGGCCAACGTCCTGACTTTC.

This chain links TRBV18 with TRBJ2-1, with 9 bases aligning to TRBD1. This CDR3 is built from 17 residues. Germline V gene lookup returns CDR1 KGHSH and CDR2 LQKENI. The trim removed 4 bases at V and 6 bases at J, leaving 13 bases unmatched. Here the CDR3 DNA reads TGTGCCAGCTCACTCCCTTTAACAGGGGGCGGTTTCAATGAGCAGTTCTTC. Protein: CASSLPLTGGGFNEQFF.

The rearrangement uses TRBV6-6 and TRBJ2-3, with 10 positions matching TRBD2. The CDR3 runs to 15 residues. The junction had 4 bases not matched to a gene; V was cut back by 7 bases and J by 0 bases. Per the germline V gene, CDR1 is MNHNY and CDR2 is SVGAGI (reference sequence). CDR3 sequence (DNA): TGTGCCAGCAAGCCACTAGCGGGGAGCACAGATACGCAGTATTTT. Encoded protein: CASKPLAGSTDTQYF.